This T cell receptor beta chain was identified during a study of cytomegalovirus exposure and HLA in healthy donors. Points from the study as a whole: A reported reduction in N-insertions relative to the roughly 670-donor mean was seen in an Asian-associated ancestry cluster in a later analysis. Earlier analysis found most TCR beta V segments productive about 87% or about 30% of the time. The records held CMV serostatus as the only immune exposure information.

A multiplex PCR was run with 60 Vbeta primers and 13 Jbeta primers. The repertoire was sequenced with immunoSEQ multiplex PCR; TCRdb's copy has only in-frame clones and lacks some. The sample holds about 140,000 clones, more than 70% seen once. The CDR3 loop spans 16 amino acids. Deletions cut 3 bases from V and 0 bases from J, with 12 bases between. Per germline, CDR1 LNHNV and CDR2 YYDKDF (reference sequence). Comment on this clone: Its target is not known.

Sample: PBMCs. This chain connects TRBV15 to TRBJ2-1; TRBD2 might be the D (6 bases). The receptor was isolated from a man over 45 in good health and CMV-seropositive. Written as DNA, the CDR3 is TGTGCCACCAGCAGTCAGACTAGTCCCTCCTACAATGAGCAGTTCTTC. Its translation: CATSSQTSPSYNEQFF.